This T cell receptor (beta chain) was captured by sequencing in a study of cytomegalovirus exposure and HLA in healthy donors. Regarding the study as a whole: TCR clusters originating in the first cohort tended to co-occur in the 100 to 150 validation repertoires, according to a later analysis.

The CDR3 sequence is 14 residues long. CDR1 is MRHNA and CDR2 is SNTAGT in the germline V gene. Trimming pared 6 bases from V and 2 bases from J, leaving 10 bases between. Sequencing was performed with immunoSEQ multiplex PCR; in TCRdb, only in-frame clones are kept and a portion is missing. The sample carries over 150,000 clones, roughly nine tenths recorded once. Of note for this clone: Its specificity is unknown.

The validation cohort, a group of more than 95 subjects, included the donors and was separate from the roughly 620-subject first cohort. This receptor was obtained from a woman between 18 and 29 years old in good health and CMV-seropositive. The chain carries TRBV6-4 and TRBJ2-2; D perhaps matches TRBD1 (5 bases). Sequenced material: PBMCs. CDR3 amino acids: CASRATVNTGELFF. CDR3 DNA: TGTGCCAGCAGAGCGACAGTTAACACCGGGGAGCTGTTTTTT.